What follows are 9 T cell receptor beta chains derived from one specimen sequenced in a study of T cell responses to AZD1222 COVID-19 vaccine. Clones were read by immunoSEQ multiplex PCR, and TCRdb kept only the in-frame ones, dropping some. Of about 150,000 clones listed, 90% to 95% are singletons. Sequenced material: peripheral blood, taken 28 days after the second AZD1222 dose. The source of these receptors is an adult who received the AZD1222 COVID-19 vaccine.

The chain uses TRBV12-3 or TRBV12-4 and TRBJ2-2; D not certain. This CDR3 is 13 amino acids long. Trimming removed 1 base at V and 6 bases at J, with 6 bases between. CDR3: CASSLEWAGELFF. As DNA, the CDR3 is TGTGCCAGCAGTTTAGAGTGGGCCGGGGAGCTGTTTTTT.

The gene calls are TRBV11-3 and TRBJ2-3; D may match TRBD1 or TRBD2 (5 bases each). The CDR3 runs 13 residues. CDR1 and CDR2 (germline): SGHNT, YENEEA. V was cut by 8 bases and J by 3 bases, with 12 bases left in between. Here the CDR3 DNA reads TGTGCCAGCGCGGAGGCAGGGACAGATACGCAGTATTTT. This sequence encodes CASAEAGTDTQYF.

The rearrangement uses TRBV18 and TRBJ2-5; 8 positions agree with TRBD1. Germline V gene lookup returns CDR1 KGHSH and CDR2 LQKENI. This CDR3 spans 14 amino acids. Losses at the gene ends were 3 bases for V and 3 bases for J; bases not matched to a gene: 3. The CDR3 spells CASSPPTGEETQYF. CDR3 nucleotides: TGTGCCAGCTCACCGCCGACAGGGGAAGAGACCCAGTACTTC.

This rearrangement joins TRBV27 to TRBJ2-5; 8 bases align to TRBD1. V gave up 6 bases and J gave up 5 bases; unmatched junction bases: 5. CDR1 and CDR2 (germline): MNHEY, SMNVEV (reference sequence). The length of the CDR3 is 13 residues. The CDR3, as DNA: TGTGCCAGCAGGGACAGGGTGGCTGAGACCCAGTACTTC. This gives the protein CASRDRVAETQYF.

The J gene is TRBJ1-6, the V gene TRBV6-5; weak D call: TRBD1 (5 bases). CDR3 length equals 16 residues. Germline V CDR1 and CDR2: MNHEY, SVGAGI. V lost 0 bases and J lost 7, with 13 bases in between. The CDR3 DNA reads as TGTGCCAGCAGTTACTCGAGGCGGGGACGCAATTCACCCCTCCACTTT. Its translation is CASSYSRRGRNSPLHF.

The J gene is TRBJ1-5, the V gene TRBV12-3 or TRBV12-4, with D hard to call. The ends were cut back, 6 bases at V and 7 bases at J, with 10 bases in the middle. The CDR3 loop spans 12 amino acids. As DNA, the CDR3 is TGTGCCAGCAGCGCGATCCGCCAGCCCCAGCATTTT. Protein: CASSAIRQPQHF.

The rearrangement uses TRBV10-1 and TRBJ2-7, with 9 positions matching TRBD2. The CDR3 spans 18 residues. V trimming: 0 bases; J trimming: 6 bases; junction bases outside the gene matches: 15. From germline, CDR1 is WNHNN and CDR2 SYGVQD (reference sequence). The CDR3 protein is CASSESGRGGQTHCEQYF. The DNA of the CDR3 is TGCGCCAGCAGTGAGTCGGGGCGGGGGGGCCAAACCCACTGCGAGCAGTACTTC.

This rearrangement joins TRBV11-2 to TRBJ2-3; D is perhaps TRBD2 (6 bases). Germline V gene lookup returns CDR1 SGHAT and CDR2 FQNNGV. V was trimmed by 7 bases and J by 2 bases, leaving 16 bases between them. The CDR3 spans 15 residues. CDR3 region: CASILRGGDTDTQYF. CDR3 DNA: TGTGCCAGCATCCTTAGGGGCGGGGACACAGATACGCAGTATTTT.

The rearrangement links TRBV27 to TRBJ1-5; perhaps TRBD1 as D (5 bases). Germline V gives CDR1 MNHEY, CDR2 SMNVEV (reference sequence). V lost 6 bases and J lost 4, with 19 bases in between. This CDR3 spans 16 amino acids. The CDR3 protein is CASSPAVGGLNQPQHF. The DNA of the CDR3 is TGTGCCAGCAGCCCAGCCGTGGGGGGTCTTAATCAGCCCCAGCATTTT.